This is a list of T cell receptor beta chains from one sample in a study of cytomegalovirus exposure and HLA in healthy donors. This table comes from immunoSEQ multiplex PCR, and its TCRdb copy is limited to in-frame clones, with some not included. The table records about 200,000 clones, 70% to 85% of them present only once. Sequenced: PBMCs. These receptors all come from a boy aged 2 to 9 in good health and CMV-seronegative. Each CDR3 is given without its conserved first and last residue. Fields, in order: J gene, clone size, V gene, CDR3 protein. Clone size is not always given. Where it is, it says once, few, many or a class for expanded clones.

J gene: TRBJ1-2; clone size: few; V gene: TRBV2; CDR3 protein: ASSPRGQGPDGYT
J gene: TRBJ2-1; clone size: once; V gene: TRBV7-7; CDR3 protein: ASSPSSGAPYNEQF
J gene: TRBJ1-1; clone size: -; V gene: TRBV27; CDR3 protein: ASSVTGETEAF
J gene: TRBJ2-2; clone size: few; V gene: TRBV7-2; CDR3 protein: ASSRDIRNTGELF
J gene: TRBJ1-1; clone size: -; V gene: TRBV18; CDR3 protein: ASSPGQGATEAF
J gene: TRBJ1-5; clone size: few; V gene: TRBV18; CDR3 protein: ASSPLGQRNQPQH
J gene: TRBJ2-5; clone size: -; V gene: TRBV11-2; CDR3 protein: ASSRGGAPQQETQY
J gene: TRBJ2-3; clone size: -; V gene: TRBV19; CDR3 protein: ASSRKGDTQY
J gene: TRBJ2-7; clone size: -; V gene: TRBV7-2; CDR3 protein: ASSSPGQGRTYEQY
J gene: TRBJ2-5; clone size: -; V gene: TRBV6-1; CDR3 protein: ASRTRGGAGETQY
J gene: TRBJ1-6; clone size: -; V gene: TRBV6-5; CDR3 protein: ASSKTGISNSPLH
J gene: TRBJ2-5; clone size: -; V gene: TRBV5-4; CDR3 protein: ASSSADPQEAQY
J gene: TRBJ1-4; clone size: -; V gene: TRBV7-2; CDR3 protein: ASSFDRGNEKLF
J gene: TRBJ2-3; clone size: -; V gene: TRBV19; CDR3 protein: ASSIGGTSPY
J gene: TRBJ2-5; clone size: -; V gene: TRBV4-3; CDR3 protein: ASSPHQGGLAGGRETQY
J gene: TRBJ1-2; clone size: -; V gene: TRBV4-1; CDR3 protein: ASSRTFRTLYGYT
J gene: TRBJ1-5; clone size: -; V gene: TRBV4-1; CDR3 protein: ASSLFGTLQPQH
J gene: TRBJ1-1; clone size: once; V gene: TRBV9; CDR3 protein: ASSTGTVSEAF
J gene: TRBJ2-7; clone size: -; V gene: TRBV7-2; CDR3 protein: ASSLSAGASYEQY
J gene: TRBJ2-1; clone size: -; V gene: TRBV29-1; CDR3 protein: SVRSGGHFNEQF
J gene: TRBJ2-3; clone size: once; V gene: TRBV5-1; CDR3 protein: ASSRAAGANTDTQY
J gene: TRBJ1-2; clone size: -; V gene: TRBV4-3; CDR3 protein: ASSLTKNDYGYT
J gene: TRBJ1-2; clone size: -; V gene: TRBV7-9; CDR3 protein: ASSGSGNNYGYT
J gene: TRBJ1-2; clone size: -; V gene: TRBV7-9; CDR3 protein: ASSYGQLNYGYT
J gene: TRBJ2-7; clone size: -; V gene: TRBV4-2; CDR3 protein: ASSQVQAEDEQY
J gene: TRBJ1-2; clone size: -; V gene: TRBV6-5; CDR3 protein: ASRPTGNYGYT
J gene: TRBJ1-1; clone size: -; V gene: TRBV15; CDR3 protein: ATSWYRGNTEAF
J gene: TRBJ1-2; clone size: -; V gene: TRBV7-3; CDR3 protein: ASSLTPGGYYGYT
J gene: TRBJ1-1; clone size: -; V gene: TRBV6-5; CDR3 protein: ASSRTGEAEAF
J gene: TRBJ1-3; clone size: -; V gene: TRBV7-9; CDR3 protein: ASSLVQAGEGTIY
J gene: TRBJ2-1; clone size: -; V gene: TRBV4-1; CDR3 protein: ASSQPARDSPAGQF
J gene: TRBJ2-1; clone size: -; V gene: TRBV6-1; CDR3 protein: AVKSGGSSYNEQF
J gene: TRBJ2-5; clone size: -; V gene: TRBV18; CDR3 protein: ATGGRQETQY
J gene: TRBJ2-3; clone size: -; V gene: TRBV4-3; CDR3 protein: VSSQGWSGGAGTDTQY
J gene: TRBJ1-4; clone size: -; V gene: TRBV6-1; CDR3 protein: ASNTDRLNEKLF
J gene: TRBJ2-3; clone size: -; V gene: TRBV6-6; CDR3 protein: ASGSSPSTDTQY
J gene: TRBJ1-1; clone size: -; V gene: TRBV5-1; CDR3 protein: ASSRREGTEAF
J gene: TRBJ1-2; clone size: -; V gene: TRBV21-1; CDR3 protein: APTNIALQGEGGYT
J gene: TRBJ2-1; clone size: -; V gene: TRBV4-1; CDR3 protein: ASSQILTGGNNEQF
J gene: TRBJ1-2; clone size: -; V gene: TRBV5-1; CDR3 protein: ASSSSGGDGYT
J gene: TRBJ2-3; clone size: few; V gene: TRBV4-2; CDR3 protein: ASSQGAESTDTQY